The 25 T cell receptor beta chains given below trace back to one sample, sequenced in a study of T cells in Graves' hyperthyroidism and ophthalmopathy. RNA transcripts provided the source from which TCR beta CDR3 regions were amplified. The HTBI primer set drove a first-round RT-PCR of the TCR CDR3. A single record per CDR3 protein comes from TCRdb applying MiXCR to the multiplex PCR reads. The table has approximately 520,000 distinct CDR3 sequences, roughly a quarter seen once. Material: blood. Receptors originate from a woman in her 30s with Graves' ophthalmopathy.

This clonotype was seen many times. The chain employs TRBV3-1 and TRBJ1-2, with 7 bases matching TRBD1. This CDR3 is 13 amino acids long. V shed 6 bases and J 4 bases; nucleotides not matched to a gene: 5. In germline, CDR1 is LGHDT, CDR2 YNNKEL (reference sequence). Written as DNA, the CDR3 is TGTGCCAGCAGAGACAGGGACTCCTATGGCTACACCTTC. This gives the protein CASRDRDSYGYTF.

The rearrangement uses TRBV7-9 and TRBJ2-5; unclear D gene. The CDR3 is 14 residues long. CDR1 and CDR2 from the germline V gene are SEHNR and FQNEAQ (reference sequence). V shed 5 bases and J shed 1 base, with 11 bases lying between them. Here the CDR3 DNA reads TGTGCCAGCAGCGCAGGTGACGCCCAAGAGACCCAGTACTTC. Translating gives CASSAGDAQETQYF.

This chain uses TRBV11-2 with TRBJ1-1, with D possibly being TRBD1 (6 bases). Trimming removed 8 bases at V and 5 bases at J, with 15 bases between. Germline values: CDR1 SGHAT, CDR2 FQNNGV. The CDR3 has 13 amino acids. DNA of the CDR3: TGTGCCAGCGCCCGTAGGCAGGGGACTGAAGCTTTCTTT. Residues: CASARRQGTEAFF.

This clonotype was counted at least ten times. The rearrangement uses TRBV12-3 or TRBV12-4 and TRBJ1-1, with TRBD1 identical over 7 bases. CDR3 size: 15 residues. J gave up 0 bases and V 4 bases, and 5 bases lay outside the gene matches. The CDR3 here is CASSSGGTVNTEAFF. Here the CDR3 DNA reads TGTGCCAGCAGTTCGGGGGGGACAGTGAACACTGAAGCTTTCTTT.

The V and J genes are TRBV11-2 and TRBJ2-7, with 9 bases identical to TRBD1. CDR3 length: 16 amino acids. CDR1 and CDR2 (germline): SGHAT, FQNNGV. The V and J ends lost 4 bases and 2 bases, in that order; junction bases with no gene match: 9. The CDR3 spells CASSSGRTGATYEQYF. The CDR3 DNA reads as TGTGCCAGCAGCTCGGGCCGGACAGGGGCAACCTACGAGCAGTACTTC.

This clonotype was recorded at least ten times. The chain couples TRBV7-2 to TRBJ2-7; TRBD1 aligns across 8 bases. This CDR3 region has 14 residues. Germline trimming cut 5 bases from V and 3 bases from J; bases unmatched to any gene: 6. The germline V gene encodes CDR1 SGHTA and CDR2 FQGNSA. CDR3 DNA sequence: TGTGCCAGCAGCAATGTCAGGGGGCACTACGAGCAGTACTTC. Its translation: CASSNVRGHYEQYF. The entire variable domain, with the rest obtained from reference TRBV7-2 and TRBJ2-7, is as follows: GAGVSQSPSNKVTEKGKDVELRCDPISGHTALYWYRQSLGQGLEFLIYFQGNSAPDKSGLPSDRFSAERTGGSVSTLTIQRTQQEDSAVYLCASSNVRGHYEQYFGPGTRLTVT.

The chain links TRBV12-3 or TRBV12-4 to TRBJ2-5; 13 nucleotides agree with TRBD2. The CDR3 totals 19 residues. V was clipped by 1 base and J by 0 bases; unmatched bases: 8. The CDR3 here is CASSLGGATSGRDQETQYF. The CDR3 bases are TGTGCCAGCAGTTTAGGAGGGGCCACTAGCGGGAGGGACCAAGAGACCCAGTACTTC.

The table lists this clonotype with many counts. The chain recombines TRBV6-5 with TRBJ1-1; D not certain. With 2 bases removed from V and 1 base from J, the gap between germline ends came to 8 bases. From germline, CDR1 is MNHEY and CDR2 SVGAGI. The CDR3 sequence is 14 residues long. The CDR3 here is CASSYRTQNTEAFF. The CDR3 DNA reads TGTGCCAGCAGTTACCGTACCCAGAACACTGAAGCTTTCTTT.

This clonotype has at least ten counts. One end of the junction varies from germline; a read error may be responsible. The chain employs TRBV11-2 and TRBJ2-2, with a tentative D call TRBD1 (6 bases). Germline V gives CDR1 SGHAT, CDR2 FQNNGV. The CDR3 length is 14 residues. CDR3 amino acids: CASSRTENTGEPFF. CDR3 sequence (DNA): TGTGCCAGCAGCCGGACAGAGAACACCGGGGAGCCGTTTTTT.

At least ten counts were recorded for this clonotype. CDR3 sequence reads: CASSATGQSSSNQPQHF. In nucleotides, the CDR3 is TGTGCCAGTAGTGCCACGGGACAGTCTTCTAGCAATCAGCCCCAGCATTTT. The genes are TRBV19 and TRBJ1-5; 7 nucleotides match TRBD1. The CDR3 loop spans 17 amino acids. With 5 bases clipped from V and 0 bases from J, the junction kept 10 bases outside the gene matches. Germline lookup yields CDR1 LNHDA and CDR2 SQIVND (reference sequence).

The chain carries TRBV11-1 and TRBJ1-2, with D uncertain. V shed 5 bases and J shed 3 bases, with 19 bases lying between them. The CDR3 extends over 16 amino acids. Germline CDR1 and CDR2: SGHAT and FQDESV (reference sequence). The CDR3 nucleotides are TGTGCCAGCAGCGCACCCGTCGGGAGGGTAGACTATGGCTACACCTTC. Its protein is CASSAPVGRVDYGYTF.

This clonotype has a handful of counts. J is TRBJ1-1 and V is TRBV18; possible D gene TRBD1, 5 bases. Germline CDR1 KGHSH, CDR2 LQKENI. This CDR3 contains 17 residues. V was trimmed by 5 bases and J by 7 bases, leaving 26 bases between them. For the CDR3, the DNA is TGTGCCAGCTCAGAATTATTTTCAGGTCCCCAGGGTGGTGAAGCTTTCTTT. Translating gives CASSELFSGPQGGEAFF.

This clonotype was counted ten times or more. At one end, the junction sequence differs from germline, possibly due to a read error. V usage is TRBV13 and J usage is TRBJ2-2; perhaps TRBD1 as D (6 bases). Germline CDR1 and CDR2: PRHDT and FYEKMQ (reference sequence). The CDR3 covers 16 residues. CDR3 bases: TGTGCCAGCAGCCTAGGGACAAGGAATGCGGGCGGGGAGCTGTTTTTT. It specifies CASSLGTRNAGGELFF.

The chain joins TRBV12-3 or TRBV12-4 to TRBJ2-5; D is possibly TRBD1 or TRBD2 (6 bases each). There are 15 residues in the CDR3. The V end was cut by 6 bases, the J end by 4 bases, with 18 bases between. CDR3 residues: CASRTRRGGRETQYF. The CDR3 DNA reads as TGTGCCAGCAGAACTAGAAGAGGGGGGCGAGAGACCCAGTACTTC.

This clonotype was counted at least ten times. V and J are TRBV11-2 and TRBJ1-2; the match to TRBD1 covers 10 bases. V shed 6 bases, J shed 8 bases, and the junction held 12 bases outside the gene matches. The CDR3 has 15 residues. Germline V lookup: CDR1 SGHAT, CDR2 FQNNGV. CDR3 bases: TGTGCCAGCAGGGTTCGGGACAGGGGCAGCGGGGGCTACACCTTC. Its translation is CASRVRDRGSGGYTF.

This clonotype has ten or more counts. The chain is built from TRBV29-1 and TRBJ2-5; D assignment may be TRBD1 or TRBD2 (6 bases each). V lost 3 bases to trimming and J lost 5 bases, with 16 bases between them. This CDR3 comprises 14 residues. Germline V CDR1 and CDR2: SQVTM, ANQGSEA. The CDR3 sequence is CSVEAGHSFETQYF. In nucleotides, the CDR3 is TGCAGCGTTGAGGCGGGACACTCCTTCGAGACCCAGTACTTC.

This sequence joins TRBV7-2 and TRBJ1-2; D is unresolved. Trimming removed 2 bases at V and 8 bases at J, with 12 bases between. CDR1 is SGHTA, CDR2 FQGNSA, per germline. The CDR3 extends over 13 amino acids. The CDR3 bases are TGTGCCAGCAGCTTACCGATACAGTGGGGCTACACCTTC. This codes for CASSLPIQWGYTF.

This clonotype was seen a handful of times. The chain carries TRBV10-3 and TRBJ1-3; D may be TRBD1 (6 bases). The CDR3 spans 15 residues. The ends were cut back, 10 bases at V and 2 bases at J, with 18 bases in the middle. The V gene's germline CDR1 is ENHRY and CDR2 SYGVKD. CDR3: CATSRWSGAGNTIYF. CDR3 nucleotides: TGTGCCACCTCCCGGTGGTCAGGGGCTGGAAACACCATATATTTT.

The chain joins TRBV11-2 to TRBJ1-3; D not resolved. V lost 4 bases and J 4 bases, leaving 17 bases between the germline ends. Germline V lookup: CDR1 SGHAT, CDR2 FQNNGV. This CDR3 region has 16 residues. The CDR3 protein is CASSSNRSPEGNTIYF. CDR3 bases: TGTGCCAGCAGCTCGAACAGAAGCCCGGAAGGAAACACCATATATTTT.

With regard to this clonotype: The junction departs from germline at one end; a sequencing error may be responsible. The CDR3 region has the DNA TGTGCCAGCAGTCCCGGACCGAACACCTGGGAGCTGTTTTTT. It specifies CASSPGPNTWELFF. The chain is built from TRBV6-5 and TRBJ2-2; D is undetermined. Per the germline V gene, CDR1 is MNHEY and CDR2 is SVGAGI. The CDR3 sequence is 14 residues long.

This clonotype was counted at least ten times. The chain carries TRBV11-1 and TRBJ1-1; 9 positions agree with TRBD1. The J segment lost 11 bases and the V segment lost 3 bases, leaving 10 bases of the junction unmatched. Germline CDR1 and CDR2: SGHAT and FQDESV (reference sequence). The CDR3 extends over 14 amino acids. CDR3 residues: CASSFPGRDRDAFF. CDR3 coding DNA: TGTGCCAGCAGCTTCCCGGGCCGGGACAGGGACGCTTTCTTT.

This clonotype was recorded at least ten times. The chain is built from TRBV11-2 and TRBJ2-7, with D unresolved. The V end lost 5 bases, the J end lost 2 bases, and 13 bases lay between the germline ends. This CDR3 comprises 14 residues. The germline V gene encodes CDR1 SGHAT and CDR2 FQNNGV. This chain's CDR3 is CASSTIKGAYEQYF. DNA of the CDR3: TGTGCCAGCAGCACCATAAAAGGAGCCTACGAGCAGTACTTC.

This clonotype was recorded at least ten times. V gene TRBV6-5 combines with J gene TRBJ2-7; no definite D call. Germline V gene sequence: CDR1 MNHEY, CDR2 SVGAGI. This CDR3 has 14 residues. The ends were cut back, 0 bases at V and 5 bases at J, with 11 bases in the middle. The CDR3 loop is CASSYSVNYNEQYF. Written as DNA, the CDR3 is TGTGCCAGCAGTTACTCTGTCAACTACAACGAGCAGTACTTC.

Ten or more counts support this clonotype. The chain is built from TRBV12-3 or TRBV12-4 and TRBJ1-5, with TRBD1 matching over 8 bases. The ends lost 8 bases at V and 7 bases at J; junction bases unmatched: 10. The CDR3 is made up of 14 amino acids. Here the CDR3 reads CASVQSGGAQPQHF. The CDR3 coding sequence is TGTGCCAGCGTGCAGTCAGGGGGCGCCCAGCCCCAGCATTTT.

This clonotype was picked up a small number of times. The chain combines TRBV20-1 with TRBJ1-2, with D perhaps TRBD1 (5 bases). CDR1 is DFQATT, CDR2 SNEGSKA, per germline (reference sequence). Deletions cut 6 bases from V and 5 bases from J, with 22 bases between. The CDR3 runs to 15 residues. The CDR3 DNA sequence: TGCAGTGCAAACCCCTGGGAGACAGAGGAGTATGGCTACACCTTC. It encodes CSANPWETEEYGYTF.